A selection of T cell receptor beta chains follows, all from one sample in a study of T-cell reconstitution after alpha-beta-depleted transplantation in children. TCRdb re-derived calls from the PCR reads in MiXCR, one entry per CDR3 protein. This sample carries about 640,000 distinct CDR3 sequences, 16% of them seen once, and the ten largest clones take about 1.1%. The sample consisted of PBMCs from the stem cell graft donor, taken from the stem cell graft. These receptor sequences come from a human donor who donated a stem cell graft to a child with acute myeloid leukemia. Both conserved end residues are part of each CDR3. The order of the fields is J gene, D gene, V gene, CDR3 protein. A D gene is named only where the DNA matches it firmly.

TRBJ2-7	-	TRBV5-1	CASSLVLHGSYEQYF
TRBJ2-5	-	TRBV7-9	CASSPKNREETQYF
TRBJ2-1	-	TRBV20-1	CSAHGEAAEQFF
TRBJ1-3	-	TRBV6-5	CASSYNSRSGNTIYF
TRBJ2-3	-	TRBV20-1	CSARDLLGGVAGDTQYF
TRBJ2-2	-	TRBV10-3	CAISRGGDTAKEGLFF
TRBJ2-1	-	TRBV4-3	CASSQEAWSLSYNEQFF
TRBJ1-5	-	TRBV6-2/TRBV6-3	CASSYIQGNNQPQHF
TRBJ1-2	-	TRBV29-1	CSVEDRGQNYGYTF
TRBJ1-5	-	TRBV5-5	CASSYGTHNQPQHF
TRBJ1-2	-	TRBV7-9	CASSLGYRDGLGYTF
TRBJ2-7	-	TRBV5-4	CASSRDGFSYEQYF
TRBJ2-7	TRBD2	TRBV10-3	CAISVVAGTPGLAAYEQYF
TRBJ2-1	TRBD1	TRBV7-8	CASSSGLTGGEDEQFF
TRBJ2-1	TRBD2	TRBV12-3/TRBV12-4	CASNKLAGVLNEQFF
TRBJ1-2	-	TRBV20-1	CSSQGGYGYTF
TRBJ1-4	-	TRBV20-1	CSAFSRLNEKLFF
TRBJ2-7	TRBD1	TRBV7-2	CASSFGTGNTYEQYF
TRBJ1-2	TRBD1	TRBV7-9	CASSLGKGQNYGYTF
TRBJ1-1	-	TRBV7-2	CASSLRRTEAFF
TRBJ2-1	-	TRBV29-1	CSVTGLNEQFF
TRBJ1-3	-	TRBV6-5	CASSYDRNTIYF
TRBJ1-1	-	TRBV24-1	CATSASGHTEAFF
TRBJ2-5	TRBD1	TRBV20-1	CSAHRGQKTQYF
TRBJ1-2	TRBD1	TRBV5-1	CASSWRPGQGSGYTF
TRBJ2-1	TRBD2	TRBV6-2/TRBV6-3	CASRKRGGRDNEQFF
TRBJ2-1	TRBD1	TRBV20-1	CSASWDRASYNEQFF
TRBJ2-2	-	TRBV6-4	CASSDSSTNPSGELFF
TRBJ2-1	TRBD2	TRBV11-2	CASSLGGTSGGSYNEQFF
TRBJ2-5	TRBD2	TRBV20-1	CSASGAASGGFLETQYF
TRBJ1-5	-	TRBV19	CASSIGAGHVQPQHF
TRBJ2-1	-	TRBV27	CASSLGGGYEQFF
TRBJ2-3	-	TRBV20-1	CSARYGGPDTQYF
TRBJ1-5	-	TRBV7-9	CASSGRDLNQPQHF
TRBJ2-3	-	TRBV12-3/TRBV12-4	CASANAGTDTQYF
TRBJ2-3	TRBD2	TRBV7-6	CASSLGISGALTDTQYF
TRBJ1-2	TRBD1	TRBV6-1	CASRKTQGVKGYGYTF
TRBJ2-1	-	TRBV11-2	CASSFAGTFSYNEQFF
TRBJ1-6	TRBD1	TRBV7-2	CASSLEGTVSPLHF
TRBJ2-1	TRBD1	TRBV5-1	CASSLPRQGAFDEQFF
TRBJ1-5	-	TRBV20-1	CSAREYLIGSRNQPQHF
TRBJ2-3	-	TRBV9	CASSVGPGVPTDTQYF
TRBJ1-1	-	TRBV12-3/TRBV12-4	CASTSRANTEAFF
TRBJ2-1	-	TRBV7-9	CASSSLRNSANEQFF
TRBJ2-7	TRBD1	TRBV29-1	CSVPGDSSYEQYF
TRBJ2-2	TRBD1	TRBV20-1	CSARDLTGDRQRELFF
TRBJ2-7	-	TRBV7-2	CASSYRTVGLNEQYF
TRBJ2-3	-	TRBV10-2	CASGSEGGPYLDTQYF
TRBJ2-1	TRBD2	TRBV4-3	CASSQDRGGLSEQFF
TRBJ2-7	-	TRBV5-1	CASSTPSYEQYF
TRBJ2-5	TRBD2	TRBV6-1	CASTFPRGTSEETQYF
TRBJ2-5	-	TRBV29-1	CSVIPVVGYEGTQYF
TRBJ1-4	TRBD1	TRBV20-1	CSAKGTANEKLFF
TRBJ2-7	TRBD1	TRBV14	CASSRDRVISEQYF
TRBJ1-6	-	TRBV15	CATSRDLGNLPLHF
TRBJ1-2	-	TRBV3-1	CASSQDQSIGGGYGYTF
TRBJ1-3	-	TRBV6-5	CASSYGDPGNTIYF